This TCR beta chain was found in a study of blood T cells in healthy people across ages. Notes on the study in general: Older age coincided with a roughly linear decline in TCR beta diversity per million T cells. More naive CD4+ cells and higher diversity were found in long-lived than in aged donors.

The people who gave samples were healthy Caucasians from Russia, aged about 6 to 100. The CDR3 consists of 16 residues. The V gene end was trimmed by 6 bases and the J gene end by 0 bases; junction bases not matched to a gene: 6. Germline lookup yields CDR1 MDHEN and CDR2 SYDVKM. This clonotype has a handful of counts. Its specificity is not known. Through a sample-barcoded 5' primer and a J-beta primer mix, a second PCR was run for 7 to 11 cycles. MiXCR, run by TCRdb on the 5' RACE reads, gives a single entry per CDR3 protein. This table has approximately 1.5 million distinct CDR3 sequences, almost 35% appearing once.

The sample consisted of blood. The sequence derives from a woman in her twenties or thirties in good health. The chain couples TRBV28 to TRBJ2-5, with 11 bases fitting TRBD1. This CDR3 is CASSFRDRGNQETQYF. The CDR3 nucleotides are TGTGCCAGCAGCTTCAGGGACAGGGGGAACCAAGAGACCCAGTACTTC.